Shown below are 16 T cell receptor beta chains from a single sample sequenced in a study of cytomegalovirus exposure and HLA in healthy donors. Vbeta (60) and Jbeta (13) primers were used in the PCR. The protocol was immunoSEQ multiplex PCR, while the TCRdb copy is restricted to in-frame clones and leaves out a portion. The sample has hundreds of thousands of clones, 80% to 90% seen once. What was sequenced was PBMCs. The receptors originated from a woman younger than 30 in good health and CMV-seronegative.

This rearrangement joins TRBV6-5 to TRBJ2-3; D not resolved. Looked up from germline, CDR1 is MNHEY and CDR2 is SVGAGI. Between the trimmed V and J ends, which lost 2 bases and 4 bases, there was a span of 10 bases. There are 14 residues in the CDR3. The CDR3 here is CASSYNSPADTQYF. The CDR3 nucleotides read TGTGCCAGCAGTTACAATAGCCCCGCAGATACGCAGTATTTT.

The rearrangement joins TRBV13 to TRBJ1-2; the D gene is possibly TRBD1 (6 bases). Germline CDR1 is PRHDT and CDR2 is FYEKMQ (reference sequence). V gave up 5 bases and J gave up 7 bases, with 17 bases separating them. CDR3 size: 14 residues. CDR3 sequence (DNA): TGTGCCAGCAGCCCGACAGGAACCCGGCGTGGCTACACCTTC. Its translation: CASSPTGTRRGYTF.

This rearrangement joins TRBV6-1 to TRBJ2-6; TRBD2 might be the D (7 bases). V was shortened by 8 bases and J by 8 bases, with 19 bases between the two germline ends. The CDR3 loop spans 15 amino acids. Germline V gene data show CDR1 as MNHNS and CDR2 as SASEGT. The CDR3 loop reads CASPSVSGGPNVLTF. CDR3 coding DNA: TGTGCCAGCCCGTCAGTCTCGGGGGGCCCCAACGTCCTGACTTTC.

The chain joins TRBV6-5 to TRBJ1-1; 8 nucleotides agree with TRBD1. CDR1 and CDR2 from the germline V gene are MNHEY and SVGAGI. The CDR3 spans 14 residues. Trimming removed 7 bases from V and 8 bases from J; junction bases left unmatched: 12. CDR3 in DNA: TGTGCCAGCAACCTAGGACAGGGCCCCTCCGAAGCTTTCTTT. It specifies CASNLGQGPSEAFF.

V usage is TRBV28 and J usage is TRBJ2-1; possible D gene TRBD1, 5 bases. CDR3 length: 13 residues. V dropped 1 base and J dropped 6 bases, with 7 bases sitting between them. Germline lookup yields CDR1 MDHEN and CDR2 SYDVKM. Here the CDR3 DNA reads TGTGCCAGCAGTTTATCAGGGTTCAATGAGCAGTTCTTC. This gives the protein CASSLSGFNEQFF.

The gene calls are TRBV5-6 and TRBJ1-2; 9 nucleotides align to TRBD1. The V gene's germline CDR1 is SGHDT and CDR2 YYEEEE. Losses at the gene ends were 4 bases for V and 10 bases for J; bases not matched to a gene: 11. CDR3 length: 14 residues. DNA for the CDR3: TGTGCCAGCAGCCAAGATACAGGGGGCCCCTACTACACCTTC. Translation gives CASSQDTGGPYYTF.

The CDR3 reads CASSVVPGSYGYTF. The CDR3, as DNA: TGTGCCAGCAGCGTAGTCCCAGGAAGCTATGGCTACACCTTC. The chain joins TRBV9 to TRBJ1-2; no definite D call. The CDR3 spans 14 residues. V lost 0 bases and J 4 bases, leaving 10 bases between the germline ends. Germline V gene data show CDR1 as SGDLS and CDR2 as YYNGEE.

With respect to this clone: Other DNA sequences in this sample translate to the same CDR3. This chain links TRBV30 with TRBJ1-5; D is ambiguous. This CDR3 spans 13 amino acids. CDR1 GTSNPN and CDR2 SVGIG come from the germline V gene (reference sequence). Between the trimmed V and J ends, which lost 0 bases and 4 bases, there was a span of 7 bases. This CDR3 is CAWSVRGNQPQHF. The CDR3 nucleotides are TGTGCCTGGAGTGTACGAGGGAATCAGCCCCAGCATTTT.

The J gene is TRBJ1-3, the V gene TRBV9, with D hard to call. Germline CDR1 reads SGDLS; CDR2 reads YYNGEE. CDR3 length: 17 residues. Trimming pared 0 bases from V and 0 bases from J, leaving 13 bases between. The CDR3 protein is CASSVDSGSHSGNTIYF. CDR3 in DNA: TGTGCCAGCAGCGTAGACAGTGGGAGCCACTCTGGAAACACCATATATTTT. Full variable domain (remainder filled in from reference TRBV9 and TRBJ1-3): DSGVTQTPKHLITATGQRVTLRCSPRSGDLSVYWYQQSLDQGLQFLIQYYNGEERAKGNILERFSAQQFPDLHSELNLSSLELGDSALYFCASSVDSGSHSGNTIYFGEGSWLTVV.

V gene TRBV10-2 combines with J gene TRBJ1-2; 8 bases align to TRBD1. The junction had 6 bases not matched to a gene; V was cut back by 3 bases and J by 6 bases. Germline V gene lookup returns CDR1 WSHSY and CDR2 SAAADI. This CDR3 has 14 residues. As DNA, the CDR3 is TGCGCCAGCAGTGAATCGGACAGGGCGAATGGCTACACCTTC. Its protein is CASSESDRANGYTF.

The V call is TRBV30, the J call TRBJ1-3; D possibly corresponds to TRBD1 (6 bases). The V gene's germline CDR1 is GTSNPN and CDR2 SVGIG (reference sequence). With 8 bases removed from V and 1 base from J, the gap between germline ends came to 9 bases. This CDR3 spans 12 amino acids. This CDR3 reads CAGGASGNTIYF. In nucleotides, the CDR3 is TGTGCCGGGGGGGCGTCTGGAAACACCATATATTTT.

The chain carries TRBV7-2 and TRBJ2-1, with TRBD2 matching over 10 bases. From germline, CDR1 is SGHTA and CDR2 FQGNSA. The CDR3 is 15 residues long. J gave up 5 bases and V 5 bases, and 6 bases lay outside the gene matches. The CDR3 here is CASSPQGLANNEQFF. As DNA, the CDR3 is TGTGCCAGCAGCCCCCAGGGACTAGCGAACAATGAGCAGTTCTTC.

The rearrangement uses TRBV29-1 and TRBJ2-5; D is possibly TRBD2 (5 bases). Per the germline V gene, CDR1 is SQVTM and CDR2 is ANQGSEA. The germline V and J ends were trimmed by 4 bases and 5 bases, with 11 bases remaining between them. The CDR3 totals 12 residues. CDR3 bases: TGCAGCGTTGTTCGGGATCGCGAGACCCAGTACTTC. It translates to CSVVRDRETQYF.

The chain recombines TRBV5-6 with TRBJ2-5; D is uncertain. The V gene's germline CDR1 is SGHDT and CDR2 YYEEEE. CDR3 length equals 13 residues. Trimming took off 0 bases at V and 4 bases at J, with 7 bases between the two ends. This CDR3 is CASSLGSSETQYF. The CDR3 DNA sequence: TGTGCCAGCAGCTTGGGTAGTTCAGAGACCCAGTACTTC.

This chain uses TRBV5-1 with TRBJ2-5, with a weak D call TRBD1 (5 bases). Germline V gene sequence: CDR1 SGHRS, CDR2 YFSETQ. This CDR3 comprises 16 residues. The V end was cut by 0 bases, the J end by 5 bases, with 17 bases between. The CDR3 DNA reads TGCGCCAGCAGCTTGGGCGACAGTCCTCCCCGGGAGACCCAGTACTTC. Translation gives CASSLGDSPPRETQYF.

J is TRBJ1-5 and V is TRBV27; no reliable D call. Trimming stripped 8 bases from V and 4 bases from J, with 12 bases between. Germline CDR1 MNHEY, CDR2 SMNVEV (reference sequence). The CDR3 length is 13 residues. Here the CDR3 reads CASWSMPNQPQHF. The CDR3 region has the DNA TGTGCCAGCTGGAGTATGCCTAATCAGCCCCAGCATTTT.